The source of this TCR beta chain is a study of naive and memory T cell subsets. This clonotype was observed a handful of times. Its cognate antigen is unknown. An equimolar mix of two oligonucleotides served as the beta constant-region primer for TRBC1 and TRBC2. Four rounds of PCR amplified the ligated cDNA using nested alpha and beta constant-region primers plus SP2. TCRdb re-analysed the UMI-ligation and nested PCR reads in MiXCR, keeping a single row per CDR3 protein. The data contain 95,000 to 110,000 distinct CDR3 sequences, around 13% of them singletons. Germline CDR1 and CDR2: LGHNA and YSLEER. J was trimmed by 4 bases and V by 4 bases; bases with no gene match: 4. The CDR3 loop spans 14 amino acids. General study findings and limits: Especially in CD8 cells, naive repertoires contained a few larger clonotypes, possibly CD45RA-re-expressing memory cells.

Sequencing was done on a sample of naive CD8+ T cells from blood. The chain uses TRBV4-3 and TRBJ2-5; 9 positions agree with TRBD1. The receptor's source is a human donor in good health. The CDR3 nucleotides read TGCGCCAGCAGCCTCCAGGACAGGGGAGAGACCCAGTACTTC. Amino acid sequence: CASSLQDRGETQYF.